The 25 T cell receptor beta chains presented below share a single source sample, sequenced in a study of blood T cell repertoires in COVID-19. TCRdb keeps only in-frame clones here, not all; method: immunoSEQ multiplex PCR. Of approximately 300,000 clones listed, roughly nine tenths were seen once; the top ten hold 4% to 6%. Sequencing input: PBMCs or T cells enriched from blood (not recorded which). The receptor source for this set is a man in his 60s who had recovered from COVID-19.

This sequence joins TRBV29-1 and TRBJ2-5; D is uncertain. The V end lost 5 bases, the J end lost 0 bases, and 7 bases lay between the germline ends. The CDR3 contains 12 residues. Looked up from germline, CDR1 is SQVTM and CDR2 is ANQGSEA. The CDR3 spells CSVCENQETQYF. In DNA form, the CDR3 reads TGCAGCGTTTGTGAGAACCAAGAGACCCAGTACTTC.

About this clone itself: The identical CDR3 is also encoded by other nucleotide sequences in the sample. The chain employs TRBV18 and TRBJ2-5; 7 nucleotides match TRBD1. V was clipped by 3 bases and J by 2 bases; unmatched bases: 0. The CDR3 runs 13 residues. The germline CDR1 and CDR2 sequences are KGHSH and LQKENI. The CDR3 spells CASSPGQQETQYF. The CDR3 DNA follows: TGTGCCAGCTCACCGGGACAGCAAGAGACCCAGTACTTC. Looking up the rest from reference TRBV18 and TRBJ2-5 gives the full variable domain: NAGVMQNPRHLVRRRGQEARLRCSPMKGHSHVYWYRQLPEEGLKFMVYLQKENIIDESGMPKERFSAEFPKEGPSILRIQQVVRGDSAAYFCASSPGQQETQYFGPGTRLLVL.

This clone was seen a single time. V usage is TRBV7-9 and J usage is TRBJ1-3; TRBD1 aligns across 9 bases. Unmatched junction bases numbered 10, after V lost 3 bases and J lost 4 bases. Germline CDR1 reads SEHNR; CDR2 reads FQNEAQ (reference sequence). This CDR3 has 17 amino acids. CDR3 sequence: CASSFGQGWIEGNTIYF. In DNA, the CDR3 is TGTGCCAGCAGCTTCGGACAGGGGTGGATTGAAGGAAACACCATATATTTT.

The V call is TRBV27, the J call TRBJ2-2; 8 bases match TRBD2. The length of the CDR3 is 15 residues. Trimming removed 5 bases from V and 1 base from J; junction bases left unmatched: 3. CDR1 MNHEY and CDR2 SMNVEV come from the germline V gene (reference sequence). CDR3 residues: CASSPLAENTGELFF. As DNA, the CDR3 is TGTGCCAGCAGTCCACTAGCGGAGAACACCGGGGAGCTGTTTTTT.

This clone showed up just a few times. The chain joins TRBV5-1 to TRBJ1-6; D is uncertain. V shed 3 bases and J shed 13 bases, with 17 bases lying between them. The length of the CDR3 is 14 residues. Germline V gene lookup returns CDR1 SGHRS and CDR2 YFSETQ. The CDR3 region has the DNA TGCGCCAGCAGCTCCTCTGGGCGAGTCTCTCCCCTCCACTTT. Its protein is CASSSSGRVSPLHF.

The chain links TRBV11-2 to TRBJ2-3; D may be TRBD2 (6 bases). The V and J ends lost 2 bases and 2 bases respectively, with 11 bases between them. Germline V gene data show CDR1 as SGHAT and CDR2 as FQNNGV. The CDR3 sequence is 15 residues long. The CDR3 protein is CASSLRASDTDTQYF. In DNA, the CDR3 is TGTGCCAGCAGCTTAAGGGCTAGCGACACAGATACGCAGTATTTT.

The chain combines TRBV6-5 with TRBJ2-1; tentatively, D is TRBD1 (6 bases). Trimming took off 0 bases at V and 9 bases at J, with 15 bases between the two ends. Germline lookup yields CDR1 MNHEY and CDR2 SVGAGI. This CDR3 is built from 15 residues. CDR3 sequence: CASSYSRAGVGEQFF. The DNA for the CDR3 is TGTGCCAGCAGTTACTCTCGCGCAGGGGTCGGTGAGCAGTTCTTC.

This clone has just one count. This chain uses TRBV19 with TRBJ2-1; 14 bases line up with TRBD2. Trimming took 5 bases from V and 12 from J; bases not matched to a gene: 9. The germline CDR1 and CDR2 sequences are LNHDA and SQIVND (reference sequence). The CDR3 totals 15 residues. The CDR3 is CASSPRTSGRIGQFF. The CDR3 DNA sequence: TGTGCCAGTAGTCCCAGGACTAGCGGGAGGATCGGGCAGTTCTTC. Full variable domain (missing parts from reference TRBV19 and TRBJ2-1): DGGITQSPKYLFRKEGQNVTLSCEQNLNHDAMYWYRQDPGQGLRLIYYSQIVNDFQKGDIAEGYSVSREKKESFPLTVTSAQKNPTAFYLCASSPRTSGRIGQFFGPGTRLTVL.

This chain uses TRBV5-1 with TRBJ2-3, with D perhaps TRBD1 (5 bases). From germline, CDR1 is SGHRS and CDR2 YFSETQ. CDR3 length: 15 residues. The germline V and J ends were trimmed by 0 bases and 0 bases, with 8 bases remaining between them. DNA of the CDR3: TGCGCCAGCAGCTTGGACAGGTTAAGCACAGATACGCAGTATTTT. This translates into CASSLDRLSTDTQYF.

On this clone itself: In the same sample, other DNA sequences code for this CDR3. V usage is TRBV9 and J usage is TRBJ2-1, with 9 bases fitting TRBD2. The CDR3 runs 17 residues. V was pared by 0 bases and J by 0 bases, with 4 bases of the junction left unmatched. Germline CDR1 reads SGDLS; CDR2 reads YYNGEE. The CDR3 loop reads CASSVGLAESSYNEQFF. The CDR3 DNA reads as TGTGCCAGCAGCGTAGGACTAGCGGAAAGCTCCTACAATGAGCAGTTCTTC.

J is TRBJ1-4 and V is TRBV3-1 (or the pseudogene TRBV3-2); D is perhaps TRBD1 (5 bases). The length of the CDR3 is 15 residues. Germline V lookup: CDR1 LGHDT, CDR2 YNNKEL (reference sequence). V was pared by 2 bases and J by 5 bases, with 12 bases between. This CDR3 is CASSQWGRRNEKLFF. CDR3 nucleotide sequence: TGTGCCAGCAGCCAATGGGGCAGAAGGAATGAAAAACTGTTTTTT.

The V and J genes are TRBV2 and TRBJ1-1, with TRBD1 as a possible D gene (6 bases). The germline V gene encodes CDR1 SNHLY and CDR2 FYNNEI. The CDR3 runs to 13 residues. V was cut by 6 bases and J by 2 bases, with 10 bases left in between. This chain's CDR3 is CASSGQSNTEAFF. The CDR3 DNA sequence: TGTGCCAGCAGCGGACAGAGTAACACTGAAGCTTTCTTT.

The chain employs TRBV7-9 and TRBJ2-1; 9 nucleotides align to TRBD2. Germline V CDR1 and CDR2: SEHNR, FQNEAQ (reference sequence). CDR3 length: 17 amino acids. V lost 0 bases to trimming and J lost 6 bases; unmatched junction nucleotides: 9. CDR3 amino acids: CASSLANAGGFTNEQFF. CDR3 DNA sequence: TGTGCCAGCAGCTTAGCCAATGCGGGAGGGTTCACCAATGAGCAGTTCTTC.

This chain uses TRBV5-1 with TRBJ2-2; TRBD2 matches 8 bases. This CDR3 region has 14 residues. Germline V gene lookup returns CDR1 SGHRS and CDR2 YFSETQ. The V and J ends lost 7 bases and 5 bases, in that order; junction bases with no gene match: 7. The CDR3 sequence is CASAQRELTGELFF. The CDR3 DNA is TGCGCCAGCGCGCAGCGGGAGTTGACCGGGGAGCTGTTTTTT.

This clone appeared a few times. J is TRBJ1-5 and V is TRBV28; D not resolved. This CDR3 comprises 15 residues. Trimming pared 4 bases from V and 4 bases from J, leaving 14 bases between. From germline, CDR1 is MDHEN and CDR2 SYDVKM. The CDR3 loop reads CASSSSRGRNQPQHF. Written as DNA, the CDR3 is TGTGCCAGCAGTTCCTCCCGGGGAAGGAATCAGCCCCAGCATTTT.

The chain joins TRBV7-2 to TRBJ2-6, with D tentatively TRBD1 (7 bases). The CDR3 sequence is 16 residues long. V was trimmed by 3 bases and J by 4 bases, leaving 13 bases between them. Germline V lookup: CDR1 SGHTA, CDR2 FQGNSA. The CDR3 sequence: CASSFSGGGGANVLTF. CDR3 in DNA: TGTGCCAGCAGCTTCTCAGGGGGAGGAGGGGCCAACGTCCTGACTTTC.

CDR3 amino acids: CASSQGGGSPLHF. CDR3 nucleotides: TGTGCCAGCAGCCAAGGGGGGGGTTCACCCCTCCACTTT. The chain recombines TRBV3-1 (or the pseudogene TRBV3-2) with TRBJ1-6; a weak D match, TRBD1 (5 bases). The V and J ends lost 1 base and 9 bases respectively, with 7 bases between them. Germline V gene lookup returns CDR1 LGHDT and CDR2 YNNKEL (reference sequence). This CDR3 is built from 13 residues.

The chain has TRBV5-4 and TRBJ1-2; 8 bases line up with TRBD1. The CDR3 covers 13 residues. V dropped 3 bases and J dropped 8; count of bases not matched to a gene: 6. Germline V gives CDR1 SGHNT, CDR2 YYREEE (reference sequence). The CDR3 DNA sequence: TGTGCCAGCAGCTCAGGGGGCGCATGGGGCTACACCTTC. It translates to CASSSGGAWGYTF.

V usage is TRBV5-4 and J usage is TRBJ1-6; D gene unclear. CDR3 size: 16 residues. Trimming pared 0 bases from V and 6 bases from J, leaving 13 bases between. In germline, CDR1 is SGHNT, CDR2 YYREEE (reference sequence). This CDR3 reads CASSLETVPGNSPLHF. CDR3 coding DNA: TGTGCCAGCAGCTTGGAAACAGTCCCCGGTAATTCACCCCTCCACTTT.

The chain couples TRBV11-2 to TRBJ2-1, with 9 nucleotides matching TRBD2. The V gene's germline CDR1 is SGHAT and CDR2 FQNNGV. J gave up 5 bases and V 5 bases, and 16 bases lay outside the gene matches. This CDR3 region has 18 residues. CDR3 in DNA: TGTGCCAGCAGCCCAAGACTGGGCGGGAGGGCCAGGGACAATGAGCAGTTCTTC. Protein product: CASSPRLGGRARDNEQFF. Variable domain in full (rest from reference TRBV11-2 and TRBJ2-1): EAGVAQSPRYKIIEKRQSVAFWCNPISGHATLYWYQQILGQGPKLLIQFQNNGVVDDSQLPKDRFSAERLKGVDSTLKIQPAKLEDSAVYLCASSPRLGGRARDNEQFFGPGTRLTVL.

The V call is TRBV28, the J call TRBJ2-2, with 9 bases lining up with TRBD2. The germline V gene encodes CDR1 MDHEN and CDR2 SYDVKM. With V trimmed by 1 base and J by 5 bases, 8 bases remained unmatched. There are 17 residues in the CDR3. CDR3 residues: CASSLSSSGMWTGELFF. DNA for the CDR3: TGTGCCAGCAGTTTATCCTCTAGCGGGATGTGGACCGGGGAGCTGTTTTTT.

The V and J genes are TRBV5-4 and TRBJ2-3; 11 nucleotides match TRBD2. Germline V gene data show CDR1 as SGHNT and CDR2 as YYREEE (reference sequence). Trimming cost V 1 base and J 3 bases; bases outside gene matches: 1. The CDR3 is made up of 15 amino acids. In DNA form, the CDR3 reads TGTGCCAGCAGCTTGATAGCGGGAGGGACAGATACGCAGTATTTT. Translated: CASSLIAGGTDTQYF.

The rearrangement joins TRBV25-1 to TRBJ1-2, with a tentative D call TRBD1 (6 bases). V was trimmed by 3 bases and J by 2 bases, leaving 13 bases between them. Germline lookup yields CDR1 MGHDK and CDR2 SYGVNS. There are 15 residues in the CDR3. CDR3 sequence reads: CASSEPLGANYGYTF. The CDR3 coding sequence is TGTGCCAGCAGTGAGCCACTGGGGGCGAACTATGGCTACACCTTC.

The chain combines TRBV5-1 with TRBJ1-3, with D tentatively TRBD1 (5 bases). The length of the CDR3 is 14 residues. CDR1 is SGHRS, CDR2 YFSETQ, per germline. V was clipped by 5 bases and J by 0 bases, with 9 bases between them. The CDR3 region is CASSRGNSGNTIYF. The CDR3 coding sequence is TGCGCCAGCAGTAGGGGCAACTCTGGAAACACCATATATTTT.

The chain recombines TRBV30 with TRBJ2-4, with 9 bases lining up with TRBD2. This CDR3 contains 14 residues. Germline values: CDR1 GTSNPN, CDR2 SVGIG (reference sequence). J lost 9 bases, V lost 2 bases, and 8 bases had no gene match. DNA of the CDR3: TGTGCCTGGAGTCTCAGCGGGAGGAGGGGCATTCAGTACTTC. It yields the protein CAWSLSGRRGIQYF.